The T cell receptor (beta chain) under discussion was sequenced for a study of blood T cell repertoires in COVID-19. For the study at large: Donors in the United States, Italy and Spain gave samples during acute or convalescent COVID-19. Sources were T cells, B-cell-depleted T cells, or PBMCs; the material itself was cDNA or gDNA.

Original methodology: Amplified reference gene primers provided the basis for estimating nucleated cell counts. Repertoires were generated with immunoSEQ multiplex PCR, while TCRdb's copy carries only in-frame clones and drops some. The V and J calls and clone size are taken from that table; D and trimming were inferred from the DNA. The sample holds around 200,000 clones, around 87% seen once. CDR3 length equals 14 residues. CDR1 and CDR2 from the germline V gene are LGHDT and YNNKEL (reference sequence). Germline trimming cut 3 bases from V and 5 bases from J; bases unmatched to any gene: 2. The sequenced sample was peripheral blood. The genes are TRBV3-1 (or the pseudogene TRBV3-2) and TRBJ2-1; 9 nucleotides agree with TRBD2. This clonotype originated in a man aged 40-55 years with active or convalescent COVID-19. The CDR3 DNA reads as TGTGCCAGCAGCCAGCGGGGGGGGAACAATGAGCAGTTCTTC. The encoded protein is CASSQRGGNNEQFF.